A selection of T cell receptor beta chains follows, all from one sample in a study of OX40 agonist ivuxolimab in advanced cancers. Sequenced by immunoSEQ multiplex PCR; TCRdb stores in-frame clones only, minus some. The sample has about 70,000 clones; just under 80% are singletons. The specimen comprised CD4+ or CD8+ T cells sorted from blood, sampled in a trial of the OX40 agonist ivuxolimab. The receptors stem from an adult with an advanced solid tumor such as melanoma, head and neck, liver or kidney cancer. Both conserved end residues are part of each CDR3. Each record gives: V gene, D gene, J gene, clone size, CDR3 DNA, CDR3 protein. D genes are given only for firm matches. Some rows have no size entry. The others give once, few or many, or a class for an expanded clone.

TRBV6-1	-	TRBJ1-1	few	TGTGCCAGCAGTGGGGGGGGGACTTTGAACACTGAAGCTTTCTTT	CASSGGGTLNTEAFF
TRBV19	-	TRBJ1-2	medium-sized	TGTGCCAGCGGGCGGAGGACAGACTCTAACTATGGCTACACCTTC	CASGRRTDSNYGYTF
TRBV7-2	TRBD2	TRBJ2-6	few	TGTGCCAGCAGCCCCGGGGGGGCTGGGGCCAACGTCCTGACTTTC	CASSPGGAGANVLTF
TRBV27	-	TRBJ1-2	-	TGTGCCAGCAGTTTAGACGGGAACTATGGCTACACCTTC	CASSLDGNYGYTF
TRBV18	TRBD2	TRBJ2-7	once	TGTGCCAGCCAGCTAAGCGGGACCTACGAGCAGTACTTC	CASQLSGTYEQYF
TRBV6-1	-	TRBJ2-5	-	TGTGCCAGCAGTTTCCCGGACACTTTCCAAGAGACCCAGTACTTC	CASSFPDTFQETQYF
TRBV27	TRBD1	TRBJ1-5	few	TGTGCCAGCAGGCGACAGGGGACCGATCAGCCCCAGCATTTT	CASRRQGTDQPQHF
TRBV5-4	TRBD1	TRBJ1-4	-	TGTGCCAGCAGCTTGGGAGGGACAGGGGCTGAAAAACTGTTTTTT	CASSLGGTGAEKLFF
TRBV6-5	-	TRBJ2-1	once	TGTGCCAGCAGTTACTTAGGGGGGAGGGCCAGCAATGAGCAGTTCTTC	CASSYLGGRASNEQFF
TRBV7-2	-	TRBJ2-5	-	TGTGCCAGCAGCTTAGGAGGACACCAGACCCAGTACTTC	CASSLGGHQTQYF
TRBV7-9	-	TRBJ2-1	-	TGTGCCAGCAGCTCCACCACGACTCCCTACAATGAGCAGTTCTTC	CASSSTTTPYNEQFF
TRBV7-2	TRBD1	TRBJ2-7	-	TGTGCCAGCAGCACCGGGGACAGGGGTGGCGAGCAGTACTTC	CASSTGDRGGEQYF
TRBV7-9	-	TRBJ1-5	-	TGTGCCAGCAGCTTAGGCGCTGGGGTCATGTCCACTCAGCCCCAGCATTTT	CASSLGAGVMSTQPQHF
TRBV19	TRBD1	TRBJ1-5	-	TGTGCCAGTAGCTCGGGACAGGGGCGAAATCAGCCCCAGCATTTT	CASSSGQGRNQPQHF
TRBV2	-	TRBJ2-7	-	TGTGCCAGCTTGGTGGGGGCGGGAGTTCACGAGCAGTACTTC	CASLVGAGVHEQYF
TRBV5-1	TRBD1	TRBJ2-2	few	TGCGCCAGCAGCTGGACAGGACCGAACACCGGGGAGCTGTTTTTT	CASSWTGPNTGELFF
TRBV29-1	-	TRBJ2-7	-	TGCAGCGTTGAAGAGGGGGCGCTGGGGGAGCAGTACTTC	CSVEEGALGEQYF
TRBV15	-	TRBJ2-7	-	TGTGCCACCAGCAGAGACCCATCCTACGAGCAGTACTTC	CATSRDPSYEQYF
TRBV6-6	-	TRBJ1-2	few	TGTGCCAGCAGTTACTCGGCTAACTATGGCTACACCTTC	CASSYSANYGYTF
TRBV7-3	TRBD2	TRBJ2-3	few	TGTGCCAGCAGTTCCTCCGGGACTAGCAAAAGCACAGATACGCAGTATTTT	CASSSSGTSKSTDTQYF
TRBV27	TRBD1	TRBJ2-7	-	TGTGCCAGCATGCGGGACAGGCAGCCCTACGAGCAGTACTTC	CASMRDRQPYEQYF
TRBV6-5	TRBD1	TRBJ2-2	once	TGTGCCAGCCGGGACAGCAACACCGGGGAGCTGTTTTTT	CASRDSNTGELFF
TRBV14	TRBD2	TRBJ2-3	-	TGTGCCAGCAGCCAAGAGGGAGGACTAGCGGGCACAGATACGCAGTATTTT	CASSQEGGLAGTDTQYF
TRBV7-9	-	TRBJ2-1	few	TGTGCCAGCAGCCCACAGCGGATTAGCTCCTACAATGAGCAGTTCTTC	CASSPQRISSYNEQFF
TRBV5-1	-	TRBJ1-1	-	TGCGCCAGCAGCTTGGTAGGGGTGGGCACTGAAGCTTTCTTT	CASSLVGVGTEAFF
TRBV6-6	TRBD1	TRBJ1-2	few	TGTGCCAGCAGTCTGACAGGGACTACCTATGGCTACACCTTC	CASSLTGTTYGYTF
TRBV27	-	TRBJ1-4	many	TGTGCCAGCAGGAATCAGGGACCTGGTGAAAAACTGTTTTTT	CASRNQGPGEKLFF
TRBV5-1	-	TRBJ1-4	-	TGCGCCAGCAGCTTGGATCCAGGGCTGAAGGAAAAACTGTTTTTT	CASSLDPGLKEKLFF
TRBV7-2	-	TRBJ1-5	-	TGTGCCAGCAGCTTAAGGGGGGCCATCGGGTATCAGCCCCAGCATTTT	CASSLRGAIGYQPQHF
TRBV2	-	TRBJ1-6	-	TGTGCCAGCAGTGAAAGTATTTCACCCCTCCACTTT	CASSESISPLHF
TRBV11-2	-	TRBJ1-4	-	TGTGCCAGCAGCTCCGGAGCTGGGGCCAATAATGAAAAACTGTTTTTT	CASSSGAGANNEKLFF
TRBV28	-	TRBJ2-5	-	TGTGCCAGCAGGAACCAAGAGACCCAGTACTTC	CASRNQETQYF
TRBV18	-	TRBJ1-2	-	TGTGCCAGCTCACCAGAAGGATCTAACTATGGCTACACCTTC	CASSPEGSNYGYTF
TRBV19	-	TRBJ1-1	-	TGTGCCAGTAGACCACTCACAGTCACTGAAGCTTTCTTT	CASRPLTVTEAFF
TRBV7-9	-	TRBJ2-7	-	TGTGCCAGCAGCTTGGGTTCCTACTACGAGCAGTACTTC	CASSLGSYYEQYF
TRBV11-3	TRBD2	TRBJ2-1	-	TGTGCCAGCAGCCCTCGACTAGCGGGAGGGCCACCGTCAGCTGAGCAGTTCTTC	CASSPRLAGGPPSAEQFF
TRBV11-2	TRBD1	TRBJ2-5	-	TGTGCCAGCAGCTTAGGGGGACAGGGGGCTGATGGAGAGACCCAGTACTTC	CASSLGGQGADGETQYF
TRBV28	-	TRBJ1-4	many	TGTGCCAGCAGTTTTTTTGGGGGCGTCGAAAAACTGTTTTTT	CASSFFGGVEKLFF
TRBV7-2	-	TRBJ1-1	few	TGTGCCAGCAGCCCACTTGAGGGGGAAGCTTTCTTT	CASSPLEGEAFF
TRBV10-2	-	TRBJ1-2	once	TGCGCCAGCAAGGACGGCAACTATGGCTACACCTTC	CASKDGNYGYTF
TRBV7-9	-	TRBJ2-3	-	TGTGCCAGCAGCGGCCGGAGGGGCGGCACAGATACGCAGTATTTT	CASSGRRGGTDTQYF
TRBV5-8	-	TRBJ2-6	-	TGTGCCAGCAGCTTGTACCGCTCTGGGGCCAACGTCCTGACTTTC	CASSLYRSGANVLTF
TRBV18	-	TRBJ1-2	-	TGTGCCAGCTCACCAGAACAGGGCAACTATGGCTACACCTTC	CASSPEQGNYGYTF
TRBV6-6	-	TRBJ2-1	few	TGTGCCAGCAGTTACTCGACGCAGGCGAACAATGAGCAGTTCTTC	CASSYSTQANNEQFF
TRBV5-1	-	TRBJ1-1	-	TGCGCCAGCAGCTTGGAACACACTGAAGCTTTCTTT	CASSLEHTEAFF
TRBV5-1	-	TRBJ1-2	few	TGCGCCAGCAGCTTGGAGGGCCTTGACGGCTACACCTTC	CASSLEGLDGYTF
TRBV4-3	-	TRBJ2-5	-	TGCGCCAGCAGCCAAGGACAGCAAGAGACCCAGTACTTC	CASSQGQQETQYF
TRBV2	-	TRBJ2-7	medium-sized	TGTGCCAGCAGTGAATGGCAGGAGCAGTACTTC	CASSEWQEQYF
TRBV6-5	TRBD2	TRBJ2-7	-	TGTGCCAGCAGTTATGATCGGGGGGGTTCCTACGAGCAGTACTTC	CASSYDRGGSYEQYF
TRBV6-1	-	TRBJ1-2	-	TGTGCCAGCAGTGAACCCGGTAAGGGGCGAGGCTATGGCTACACCTTC	CASSEPGKGRGYGYTF
TRBV27	-	TRBJ1-1	-	TGTGCCAGCAGTAGGTGGAGTCGAAACACTGAAGCTTTCTTT	CASSRWSRNTEAFF